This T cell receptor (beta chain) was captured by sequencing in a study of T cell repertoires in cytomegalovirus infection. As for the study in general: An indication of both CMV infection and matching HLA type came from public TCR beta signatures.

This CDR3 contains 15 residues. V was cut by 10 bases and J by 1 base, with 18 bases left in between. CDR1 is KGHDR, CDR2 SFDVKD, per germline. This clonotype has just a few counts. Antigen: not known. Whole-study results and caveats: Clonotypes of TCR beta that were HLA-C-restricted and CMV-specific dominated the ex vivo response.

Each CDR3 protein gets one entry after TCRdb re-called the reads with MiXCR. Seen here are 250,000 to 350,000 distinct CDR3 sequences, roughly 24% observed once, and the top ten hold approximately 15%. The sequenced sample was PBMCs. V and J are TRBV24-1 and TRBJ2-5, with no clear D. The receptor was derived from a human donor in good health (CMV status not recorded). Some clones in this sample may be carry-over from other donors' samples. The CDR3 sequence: CATSPGTGIQETQYF. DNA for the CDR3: TGTGCCACAAGCCCAGGAACGGGTATCCAAGAGACCCAGTACTTC.